This T cell receptor beta chain emerged from a study of identifying expanded T cells in peripheral blood. The method was immunoSEQ multiplex PCR; TCRdb's version includes in-frame clones alone and lacks a portion of them. The sample holds around 63,000 clones, 87% seen once. The germline V gene encodes CDR1 SGDLS and CDR2 YYNGEE. The CDR3 contains 14 residues. Trimming left V 4 bases short and J 3 bases short, with 13 bases between. This clone is a singleton in its sample. This TCR came from a person aged 18-70 years in good health. The sample taken for sequencing was blood. The chain recombines TRBV9 with TRBJ2-5; D might be TRBD2 (5 bases). CDR3: CASSSEVGEETQYF. Here the CDR3 DNA reads TGTGCCAGCAGCAGTGAGGTGGGAGAAGAGACCCAGTACTTC.